This T cell receptor beta chain was captured in a study of OX40 agonist ivuxolimab in advanced cancers. Study-wide points: People who partly responded at 0.1-3.0 mg/kg had some of the least clonal expansion seen. Expanded clones were, on average, more numerous among CD8+ T cells than CD4+.

At cycle 4 day 1, cycle 7 day 1, and baseline, blood was sampled. Profiling relied on immunoSEQ multiplex PCR, and the TCRdb table lists in-frame clones only, not all of them. The data hold some 30,000 clones, with about 81% observed a single time. The CDR3 is 15 amino acids. Trimming cost V 1 base and J 0 bases, with 10 bases left between them. Germline V lookup: CDR1 MNHEY, CDR2 SMNVEV (reference sequence). Of note for this clone: Its antigen is unidentified.

This receptor was taken from an adult with an advanced solid tumor such as melanoma, head and neck, liver or kidney cancer. This sample comprised CD4+ or CD8+ T cells sorted from blood, obtained in a trial of the OX40 agonist ivuxolimab. The V call is TRBV27, the J call TRBJ2-7; a possible D gene is TRBD1 (5 bases). As DNA, the CDR3 is TGTGCCAGCAGTTTATTACAGGATAACTCCTACGAGCAGTACTTC. Translated: CASSLLQDNSYEQYF.